This TCR beta chain was identified during a study of T cell responses to AZD1222 COVID-19 vaccine. General observations from the study: Donors skewed white British and female; clonal diversity was possibly underestimated. Reportedly, nearly half the spike-specific TCRs target unmutated variant regions. Dominant at 160-218 and 743-854, vaccine-associated CD4 TCRs also spanned spike.

Germline CDR1 SEHNR, CDR2 FQNEAQ (reference sequence). The CDR3 extends over 14 amino acids. V was pared by 3 bases and J by 5 bases, with 11 bases between. For this clone: Its antigen is undetermined.

Only in-frame clones appear in the TCRdb table, and some are missing; sequencing was by immunoSEQ multiplex PCR. The sample carries approximately 160,000 clones, 94% recorded once. Sample: peripheral blood, taken 28 days after the second AZD1222 dose. This sequence was found in an adult who received the AZD1222 COVID-19 vaccine. V gene TRBV7-9 combines with J gene TRBJ2-1, with D unresolved. This chain's CDR3 is CASSFRSTDNEQFF. CDR3 coding DNA: TGTGCCAGCAGCTTTCGGTCCACGGACAATGAGCAGTTCTTC.